This TCR beta chain was retrieved from a study of Graves' ophthalmopathy and Graves' hyperthyroidism. Whole-study findings and limits: The model predicted ophthalmopathy progression with more than 70% sensitivity and around 72% specificity. Thyroid clonotypes that were expanded above 0.001 frequency mostly also appeared in blood.

Hyperthyroidism in these 18- to 65-year-old patients was newly diagnosed, lasting under 2 months. Diagnosis relied on clinical symptoms, serum thyroxine, TRAb, thyroid ultrasound and orbital computed tomography. The authors amplified TCR beta CDR3 regions, and they did so from RNA transcripts for repertoire sequencing. HTBI-primed first-round RT-PCR preceded second-round multiplex PCR. TCRdb recomputed calls from the multiplex PCR reads with MiXCR, one row per CDR3 protein. The repertoire has approximately 1.2 million distinct CDR3 sequences, about 36% of them found once; the top ten carry around 10%. The CDR3 spans 14 residues. The germline V gene encodes CDR1 SGHRS and CDR2 YFSETQ. V lost 5 bases and J 2 bases, leaving 13 bases between the germline ends. The sample holds many counts of this clonotype. Its antigen is undetermined.

The source of this sequence is an adult man with Graves' hyperthyroidism. The chain employs TRBV5-1 and TRBJ2-5, with D hard to call. Input material: peripheral blood or thyroid tissue (not recorded which). The CDR3 sequence: CASRSRERQETQYF. CDR3 sequence (DNA): TGCGCCAGCAGATCAAGGGAACGGCAAGAGACCCAGTACTTC.